The present entry profiles one T cell receptor (beta chain) with its context. What it binds is unknown. Only Caucasian adults living in Nashville, Tennessee made up the donor group. This entry belongs to a study of shared clonotypes between healthy human individuals. Study summary: Three plates each covered CD4 naive and memory; CD8 naive two, CD8 memory one.

Findings and limits, study-wide: Generally, naive subsets (rather than memory subsets) showed larger estimated richness. Though the depth was large, rarefaction showed that sorted-subset sequencing was incomplete.

Clones were sequenced by immunoSEQ multiplex PCR, and TCRdb holds only the in-frame ones, with some missing. Of more than 2,000,000 clones listed, around nine tenths are singletons. The sequence was collected from a man younger than 35 in good health. Input material: naive CD4+ T cells sorted from blood. Specified subset: CD45RA+ positively selected.

The CDR3 DNA sequence: TGTGCCAGCTCACCACCGGCTGCGGACCCGAAACTAGGTGGCTACACCTTC. This encodes CASSPPAADPKLGGYTF. The rearrangement joins TRBV18 to TRBJ1-2; no clear D gene. V lost 0 bases and J lost 7, with 21 bases in between. This CDR3 is built from 17 residues. The germline V gene encodes CDR1 KGHSH and CDR2 LQKENI.